What follows are 24 T cell receptor beta chains derived from one specimen sequenced in a study of shared clonotypes between healthy human individuals (TCRdb year 2020). The library was produced with the immunoSEQ multiplex PCR assay. TCRdb re-hosts the immuneACCESS table, in-frame sequences only. Its copies lack some clones; in the studies checked, an unresolved V gene accounts for under half of them, and the cause for the rest is not known. The sample includes hundreds of thousands of clones, with around 72% observed a single time. The ten largest make up under 2% of the sample. The material sequenced was memory CD4+ T cells sorted from blood. The sample's cell subset or site label, decoded: CD45RA-negative fraction. These receptors all come from a woman aged 30 to 39 in good health.

The chain is built from TRBV11-2 and TRBJ2-5; no clear D. The germline gives CDR1 SGHAT, CDR2 FQNNGV. This CDR3 spans 13 amino acids. Deletions cut 1 base from V and 2 bases from J, with 5 bases between. The CDR3 reads CASSLGEQETQYF. For the CDR3, the DNA is TGTGCCAGCAGCTTAGGGGAACAAGAGACCCAGTACTTC. The full variable domain, completed using reference TRBV11-2 and TRBJ2-5, is EAGVAQSPRYKIIEKRQSVAFWCNPISGHATLYWYQQILGQGPKLLIQFQNNGVVDDSQLPKDRFSAERLKGVDSTLKIQPAKLEDSAVYLCASSLGEQETQYFGPGTRLLVL.

V gene TRBV5-5 combines with J gene TRBJ2-3; the D is unclear. The CDR3 has 15 residues. The germline V and J ends were trimmed by 0 bases and 4 bases, with 12 bases remaining between them. The germline V gene has CDR1 SGHKS and CDR2 YYEKEE (reference sequence). CDR3 DNA sequence: TGTGCCAGCAGCTTGGTGCTGGGTGGGGCAGATACGCAGTATTTT. Its protein product is CASSLVLGGADTQYF. Using reference TRBV5-5 and TRBJ2-3 for the parts outside the CDR3, the full variable domain is DAGVTQSPTHLIKTRGQQVTLRCSPISGHKSVSWYQQVLGQGPQFIFQYYEKEERGRGNFPDRFSARQFPNYSSELNVNALLLGDSALYLCASSLVLGGADTQYFGPGTRLTVL.

This clone was observed many times. The chain has TRBV30 and TRBJ2-5; 8 bases agree with TRBD2. This CDR3 is built from 15 residues. The junction had 12 bases not matched to a gene; V was cut back by 2 bases and J by 7 bases. From germline, CDR1 is GTSNPN and CDR2 SVGIG (reference sequence). CDR3 in DNA: TGTGCCTGGAGTCGCAAACTAGCGGCGGGGGGGACCCAGTACTTC. It is translated as CAWSRKLAAGGTQYF.

This chain connects TRBV2 to TRBJ2-1; 11 nucleotides line up with TRBD2. The length of the CDR3 is 16 residues. With V trimmed by 10 bases and J by 4 bases, 12 bases remained unmatched. Per the germline V gene, CDR1 is SNHLY and CDR2 is FYNNEI. The DNA of the CDR3 is TGTGCCATCGAAGGCGGGACTAGCGGATCTTACAATGAGCAGTTCTTC. Translated, it gives CAIEGGTSGSYNEQFF.

The chain carries TRBV7-8 and TRBJ1-2; D is possibly TRBD1 (6 bases). With 6 bases removed from V and 2 bases from J, the gap between germline ends came to 13 bases. The V gene's germline CDR1 is SGHVS and CDR2 FQNEAQ. CDR3 size: 14 residues. DNA for the CDR3: TGTGCCAGCAGGCCACGGGACATCAACTATGGCTACACCTTC. It yields the protein CASRPRDINYGYTF.

The chain carries TRBV4-1 and TRBJ1-5; the D is unclear. With 1 base removed from V and 2 bases from J, the gap between germline ends came to 9 bases. The germline gives CDR1 MGHRA, CDR2 YSYEKL. This CDR3 has 15 amino acids. The CDR3: CASSQGRDGNQPQHF. The CDR3 nucleotides are TGCGCCAGCAGCCAAGGGAGGGATGGCAATCAGCCCCAGCATTTT.

V and J are TRBV28 and TRBJ2-7; tentatively, D is TRBD2 (5 bases). The CDR3 has 12 residues. CDR1 and CDR2 (germline): MDHEN, SYDVKM. V was shortened by 6 bases and J by 6 bases, with 12 bases between the two germline ends. CDR3 protein: CASRGGWLEQYF. CDR3 coding DNA: TGTGCCAGCAGGGGCGGGTGGCTCGAGCAGTACTTC.

This rearrangement joins TRBV9 to TRBJ1-2; TRBD1 agrees at 8 bases. Germline values: CDR1 SGDLS, CDR2 YYNGEE. Trimming removed 2 bases from V and 6 bases from J; junction bases left unmatched: 9. There are 15 residues in the CDR3. The CDR3 spells CASSVRTGRRDGYTF. The CDR3 DNA reads as TGTGCCAGCAGCGTTAGGACAGGGAGAAGGGATGGCTACACCTTC.

The chain has TRBV7-9 and TRBJ1-2, with TRBD1 as a possible D gene (5 bases). Germline CDR1 and CDR2: SEHNR and FQNEAQ (reference sequence). Between the trimmed V and J ends, which lost 1 base and 4 bases, there was a span of 13 bases. The CDR3 covers 15 residues. The CDR3 DNA is TGTGCCAGCAGCTTAGGGCAAGGGCAGGGCTATGGCTACACCTTC. Translating it yields CASSLGQGQGYGYTF.

The chain combines TRBV18 with TRBJ1-1; TRBD1 matches at 11 bases. V was pared by 2 bases and J by 4 bases, with 6 bases of the junction left unmatched. From germline, CDR1 is KGHSH and CDR2 LQKENI. This CDR3 region has 16 residues. DNA for the CDR3: TGTGCCAGCTCACCAGGGACAGGGGGAAGTGGCACTGAAGCTTTCTTT. The encoded protein is CASSPGTGGSGTEAFF.

There are a few counts of this clone. This chain connects TRBV4-1 to TRBJ1-2; D is uncertain. The CDR3 sequence is 17 residues long. CDR1 is MGHRA, CDR2 YSYEKL, per germline. V lost 2 bases, J lost 5 bases, and 21 bases lay in between. CDR3 nucleotides: TGCGCCAGCAGCCAACTAACGGCGGGCAGAGGGTTGTATGGCTACACCTTC. Translating it yields CASSQLTAGRGLYGYTF.

The table lists this clone with a few counts. V and J are TRBV7-8 and TRBJ2-3; no reliable D call. The CDR3 sequence is 16 residues long. Deletions cut 3 bases from V and 0 bases from J, with 13 bases between. Germline V gene data show CDR1 as SGHVS and CDR2 as FQNEAQ. CDR3 residues: CASSLGNSLSTDTQYF. CDR3 sequence (DNA): TGTGCCAGCAGCTTGGGGAACAGCCTTAGCACAGATACGCAGTATTTT. Variable domain in full (rest from reference TRBV7-8 and TRBJ2-3): GAGVSQSPRYKVAKRGQDVALRCDPISGHVSLFWYQQALGQGPEFLTYFQNEAQLDKSGLPSDRFFAERPEGSVSTLKIQRTQQEDSAVYLCASSLGNSLSTDTQYFGPGTRLTVL.

The chain links TRBV10-3 to TRBJ2-1, with TRBD1 matching over 7 bases. Losses at the gene ends were 10 bases for V and 8 bases for J; bases not matched to a gene: 14. Germline CDR1 ENHRY, CDR2 SYGVKD. The CDR3 contains 14 residues. Written as DNA, the CDR3 is TGTGCCACCTGCCCCCACGACAGGGTAGATGAGCAGTTCTTC. This translates into CATCPHDRVDEQFF.

Points on this clone: The same CDR3 arises from other DNA sequences in this sample as well. The chain carries TRBV5-1 and TRBJ2-7, with D maybe TRBD1 (5 bases). Trimming cost V 0 bases and J 2 bases, with 6 bases left between them. Germline assignment: CDR1 SGHRS and CDR2 YFSETQ. This CDR3 has 13 residues. The CDR3 sequence: CASSLATAYEQYF. CDR3 bases: TGCGCCAGCAGCTTGGCGACAGCCTACGAGCAGTACTTC. Drawing the rest from reference TRBV5-1 and TRBJ2-7, the complete variable domain is KAGVTQTPRYLIKTRGQQVTLSCSPISGHRSVSWYQQTPGQGLQFLFEYFSETQRNKGNFPGRFSGRQFSNSRSEMNVSTLELGDSALYLCASSLATAYEQYFGPGTRLTVT.

The rearrangement links TRBV15 to TRBJ2-3; the match to TRBD2 covers 11 bases. With 5 bases clipped from V and 1 base from J, the junction kept 8 bases outside the gene matches. This CDR3 has 17 amino acids. Per the germline V gene, CDR1 is LNHNV and CDR2 is YYDKDF (reference sequence). The CDR3 here is CATSYSRTSGRTDTQYF. The CDR3 nucleotides read TGTGCCACCAGCTACTCTAGGACTAGCGGGCGCACAGATACGCAGTATTTT.

The chain recombines TRBV5-6 with TRBJ2-7; weak D call: TRBD1 (5 bases). The CDR3 runs to 13 residues. V lost 7 bases, J lost 7 bases, and 18 bases lay in between. Germline loops: CDR1 SGHDT, CDR2 YYEEEE. CDR3 region: CASASGFNREQYF. The CDR3 coding sequence is TGTGCCAGCGCTTCAGGGTTCAACCGGGAGCAGTACTTC.

This rearrangement joins TRBV14 to TRBJ2-6, with no clear D. The V gene lost 3 bases and the J gene lost 0 bases, with 12 bases spanning the gap. CDR1 is SGHDN and CDR2 is FVKESK in the germline V gene. The CDR3 spans 17 residues. CDR3 nucleotides: TGTGCCAGCAGCCAGATCGCTGCCAGCTCTGGGGCCAACGTCCTGACTTTC. It codes for CASSQIAASSGANVLTF.

The chain carries TRBV5-1 and TRBJ2-1; TRBD2 matches 8 bases. This CDR3 contains 15 residues. Germline V gives CDR1 SGHRS, CDR2 YFSETQ. J gave up 8 bases and V 5 bases, and 12 bases lay outside the gene matches. The CDR3 is CASREIVAGGDEQFF. In DNA form, the CDR3 reads TGCGCCAGCAGGGAAATCGTCGCGGGAGGAGATGAGCAGTTCTTC.

The gene calls are TRBV7-9 and TRBJ2-1; no reliable D call. CDR1 SEHNR and CDR2 FQNEAQ come from the germline V gene (reference sequence). Between the trimmed V and J ends, which lost 5 bases and 2 bases, there was a span of 7 bases. CDR3 length: 13 amino acids. The CDR3 DNA reads as TGTGCCAGCAGCAACCGTCCCTACAATGAGCAGTTCTTC. Its protein product is CASSNRPYNEQFF.

This sequence joins TRBV15 and TRBJ2-7; 9 nucleotides align to TRBD1. The CDR3 contains 17 residues. J was trimmed by 0 bases and V by 5 bases; bases with no gene match: 11. Germline V CDR1 and CDR2: LNHNV, YYDKDF (reference sequence). CDR3 loop: CATSGGITGQGSYEQYF. The CDR3 DNA is TGTGCCACCAGCGGGGGGATTACGGGACAGGGCTCCTACGAGCAGTACTTC. Based on the CDR3 plus reference TRBV15 and TRBJ2-7, the full variable domain is DAMVIQNPRYQVTQFGKPVTLSCSQTLNHNVMYWYQQKSSQAPKLLFHYYDKDFNNEADTPDNFQSRRPNTSFCFLDIRSPGLGDTAMYLCATSGGITGQGSYEQYFGPGTRLTVT.

This chain connects TRBV28 to TRBJ2-2; D gene uncertain. CDR3 length equals 12 residues. The ends were cut back, 8 bases at V and 3 bases at J, with 7 bases in the middle. Germline-derived CDR1 and CDR2 are MDHEN and SYDVKM. The CDR3 protein is CASPADTGELFF. The CDR3 DNA reads as TGTGCCAGCCCCGCCGACACCGGGGAGCTGTTTTTT.

The V gene is TRBV30, the J gene TRBJ1-5, with D possibly TRBD1 on 6 matching bases. Trimming removed 2 bases at V and 7 bases at J, with 18 bases between. The CDR3 has 15 amino acids. CDR1 and CDR2 from the germline V gene are GTSNPN and SVGIG (reference sequence). The CDR3 nucleotides read TGTGCCTGGAGTACCCAAACAGGGTTCGACCAGCCCCAGCATTTT. It specifies CAWSTQTGFDQPQHF.

This clone was seen ten or more times. The chain uses TRBV18 and TRBJ2-6; D might be TRBD2 (5 bases). From germline, CDR1 is KGHSH and CDR2 LQKENI. Deletions cut 2 bases from V and 0 bases from J, with 11 bases between. CDR3 length: 17 amino acids. The CDR3 reads CASSPSDGISGANVLTF. CDR3 in DNA: TGTGCCAGCTCACCATCGGACGGGATCTCTGGGGCCAACGTCCTGACTTTC.

Only one count was recorded for this clone. One base away lies a much larger clone, so this may be a sequencing read error. The V call is TRBV5-1, the J call TRBJ2-1, with D perhaps matching TRBD2 (6 bases). CDR1 SGHRS and CDR2 YFSETQ come from the germline V gene. This CDR3 spans 15 amino acids. V lost 4 bases and J 9 bases, leaving 20 bases between the germline ends. CDR3 DNA sequence: TGCGCCAGCAGCCCTAGCGAGAGGGCCCCGCGTGAGCAGTTCTTC. This translates into CASSPSERAPREQFF.